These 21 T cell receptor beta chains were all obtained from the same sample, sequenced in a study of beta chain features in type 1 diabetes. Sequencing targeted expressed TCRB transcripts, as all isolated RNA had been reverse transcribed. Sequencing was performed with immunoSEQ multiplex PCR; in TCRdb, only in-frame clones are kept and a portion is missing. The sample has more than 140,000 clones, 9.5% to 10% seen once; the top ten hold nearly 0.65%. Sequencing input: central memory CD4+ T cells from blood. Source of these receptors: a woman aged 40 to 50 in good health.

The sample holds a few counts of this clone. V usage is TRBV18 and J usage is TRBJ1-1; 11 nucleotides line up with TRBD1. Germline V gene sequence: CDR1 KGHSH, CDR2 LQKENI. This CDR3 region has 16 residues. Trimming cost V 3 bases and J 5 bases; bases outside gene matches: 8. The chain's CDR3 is CASSPGQGARETEAFF. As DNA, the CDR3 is TGTGCCAGCTCACCCGGACAGGGGGCGAGGGAAACTGAAGCTTTCTTT.

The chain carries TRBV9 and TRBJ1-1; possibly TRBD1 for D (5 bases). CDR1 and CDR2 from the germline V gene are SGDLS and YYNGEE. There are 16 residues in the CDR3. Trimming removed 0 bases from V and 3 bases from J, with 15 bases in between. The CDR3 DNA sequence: TGTGCCAGCAGCGTAGGATTGAGCTGGGGGGACACTGAAGCTTTCTTT. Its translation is CASSVGLSWGDTEAFF.

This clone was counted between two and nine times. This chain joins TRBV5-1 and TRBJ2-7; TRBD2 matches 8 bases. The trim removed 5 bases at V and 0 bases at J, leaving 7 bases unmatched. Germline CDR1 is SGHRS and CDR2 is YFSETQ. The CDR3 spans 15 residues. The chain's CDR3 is CASSEERGLSYEQYF. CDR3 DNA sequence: TGCGCCAGCAGTGAGGAGCGGGGGCTCTCCTACGAGCAGTACTTC.

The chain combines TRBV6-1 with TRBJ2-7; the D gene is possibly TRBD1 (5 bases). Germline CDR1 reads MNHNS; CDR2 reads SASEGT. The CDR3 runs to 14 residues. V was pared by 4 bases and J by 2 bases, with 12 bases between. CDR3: CASSAAGNAYEQYF. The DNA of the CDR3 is TGTGCCAGCAGTGCTGCAGGGAACGCCTACGAGCAGTACTTC.

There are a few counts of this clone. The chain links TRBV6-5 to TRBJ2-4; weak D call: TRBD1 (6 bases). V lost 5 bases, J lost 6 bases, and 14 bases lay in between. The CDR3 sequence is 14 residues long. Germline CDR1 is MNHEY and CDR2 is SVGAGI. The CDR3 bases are TGTGCCAGCAGTCCTACAGGGAGCTTAAACATTCAGTACTTC. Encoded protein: CASSPTGSLNIQYF.

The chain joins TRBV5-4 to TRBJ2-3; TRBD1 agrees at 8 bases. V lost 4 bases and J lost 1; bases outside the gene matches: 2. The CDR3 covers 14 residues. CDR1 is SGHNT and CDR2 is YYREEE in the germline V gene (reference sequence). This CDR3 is CASSRTGRTDTQYF. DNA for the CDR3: TGTGCCAGCAGCCGGACAGGGCGCACAGATACGCAGTATTTT.

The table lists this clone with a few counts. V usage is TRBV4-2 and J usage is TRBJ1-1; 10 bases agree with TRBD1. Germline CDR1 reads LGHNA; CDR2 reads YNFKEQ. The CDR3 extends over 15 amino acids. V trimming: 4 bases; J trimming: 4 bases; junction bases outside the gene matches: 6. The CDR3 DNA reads TGTGCCAGCAGCCGAAGGGACAGGGGTGGCACTGAAGCTTTCTTT. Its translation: CASSRRDRGGTEAFF.

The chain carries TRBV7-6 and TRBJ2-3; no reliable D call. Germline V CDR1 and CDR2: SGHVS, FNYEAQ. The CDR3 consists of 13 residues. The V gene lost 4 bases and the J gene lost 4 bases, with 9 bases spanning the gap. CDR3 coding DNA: TGTGCCAGCAGCTACTCCATGTCAGATACGCAGTATTTT. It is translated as CASSYSMSDTQYF.

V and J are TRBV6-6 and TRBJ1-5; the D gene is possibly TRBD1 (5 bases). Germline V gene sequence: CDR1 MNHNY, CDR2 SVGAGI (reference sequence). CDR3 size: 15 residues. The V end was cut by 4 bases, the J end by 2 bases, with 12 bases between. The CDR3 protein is CASSFGRGGNQPQHF. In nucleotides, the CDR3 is TGTGCCAGCAGTTTTGGACGGGGGGGCAATCAGCCCCAGCATTTT.

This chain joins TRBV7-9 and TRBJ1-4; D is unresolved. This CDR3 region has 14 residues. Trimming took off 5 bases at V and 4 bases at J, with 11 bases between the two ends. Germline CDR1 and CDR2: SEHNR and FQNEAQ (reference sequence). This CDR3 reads CASSHRGVNEKLFF. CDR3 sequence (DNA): TGTGCCAGCAGCCACCGCGGGGTTAATGAAAAACTGTTTTTT.

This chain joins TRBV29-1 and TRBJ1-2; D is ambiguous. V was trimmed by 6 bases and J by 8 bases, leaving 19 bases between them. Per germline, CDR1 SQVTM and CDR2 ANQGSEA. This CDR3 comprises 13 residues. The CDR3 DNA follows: TGCAGCGTCAGCCGGGAGCCTCAGGAGGGCTACACCTTC. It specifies CSVSREPQEGYTF.

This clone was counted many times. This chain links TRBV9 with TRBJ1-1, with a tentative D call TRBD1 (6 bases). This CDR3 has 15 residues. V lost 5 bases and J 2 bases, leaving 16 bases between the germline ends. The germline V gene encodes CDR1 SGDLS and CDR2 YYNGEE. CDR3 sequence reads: CASRATWTVNTEAFF. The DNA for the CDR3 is TGTGCCAGCAGGGCCACCTGGACAGTTAACACTGAAGCTTTCTTT.

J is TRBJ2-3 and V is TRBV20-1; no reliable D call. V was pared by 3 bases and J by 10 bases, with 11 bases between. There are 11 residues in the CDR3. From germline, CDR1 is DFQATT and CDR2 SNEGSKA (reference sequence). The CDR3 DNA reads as TGCAGTGCTAGCTCCGAACTTGCGCAGTATTTT. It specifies CSASSELAQYF.

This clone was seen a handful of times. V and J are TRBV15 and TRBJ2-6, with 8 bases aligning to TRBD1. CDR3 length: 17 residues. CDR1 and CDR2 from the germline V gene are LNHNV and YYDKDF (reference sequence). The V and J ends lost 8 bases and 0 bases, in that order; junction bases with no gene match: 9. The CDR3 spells CATGQGFFPSGANVLTF. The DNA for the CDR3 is TGTGCCACCGGACAGGGATTTTTCCCCTCTGGGGCCAACGTCCTGACTTTC. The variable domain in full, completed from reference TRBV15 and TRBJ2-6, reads DAMVIQNPRYQVTQFGKPVTLSCSQTLNHNVMYWYQQKSSQAPKLLFHYYDKDFNNEADTPDNFQSRRPNTSFCFLDIRSPGLGDTAMYLCATGQGFFPSGANVLTFGAGSRLTVL.

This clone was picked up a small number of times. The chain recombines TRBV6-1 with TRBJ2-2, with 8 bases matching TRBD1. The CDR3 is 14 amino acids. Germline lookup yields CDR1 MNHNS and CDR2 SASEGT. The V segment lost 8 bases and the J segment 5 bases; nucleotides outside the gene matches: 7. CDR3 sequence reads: CASLGQGRTGELFF. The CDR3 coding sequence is TGTGCCAGCTTAGGACAGGGACGGACCGGGGAGCTGTTTTTT.

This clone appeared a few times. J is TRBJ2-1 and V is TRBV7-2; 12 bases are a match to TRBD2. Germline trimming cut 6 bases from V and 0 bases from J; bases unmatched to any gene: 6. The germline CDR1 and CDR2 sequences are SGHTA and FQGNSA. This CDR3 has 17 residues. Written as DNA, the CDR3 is TGTGCCAGCAGTCTGACTAGCGGGGGCAGCTCCTACAATGAGCAGTTCTTC. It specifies CASSLTSGGSSYNEQFF.

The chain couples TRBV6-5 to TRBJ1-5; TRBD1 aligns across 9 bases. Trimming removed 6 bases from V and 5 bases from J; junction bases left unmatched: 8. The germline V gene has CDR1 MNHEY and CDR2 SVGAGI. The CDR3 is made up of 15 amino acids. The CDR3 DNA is TGTGCCAGCAGGGTTGGGACAGGGAGTTATCAGCCCCAGCATTTT. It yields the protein CASRVGTGSYQPQHF.

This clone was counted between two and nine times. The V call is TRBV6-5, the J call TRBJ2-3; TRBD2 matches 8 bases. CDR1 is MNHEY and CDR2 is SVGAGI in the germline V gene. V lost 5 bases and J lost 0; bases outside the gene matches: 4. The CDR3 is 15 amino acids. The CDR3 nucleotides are TGTGCCAGCAGTCGTCGACTAGCGAGCACAGATACGCAGTATTTT. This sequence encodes CASSRRLASTDTQYF.

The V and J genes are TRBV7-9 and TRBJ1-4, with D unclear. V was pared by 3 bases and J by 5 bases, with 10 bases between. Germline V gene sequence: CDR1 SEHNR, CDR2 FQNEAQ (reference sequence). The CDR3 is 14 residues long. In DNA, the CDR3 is TGTGCCAGCAGCTTGATGGCCGCAAATGAAAAACTGTTTTTT. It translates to CASSLMAANEKLFF.

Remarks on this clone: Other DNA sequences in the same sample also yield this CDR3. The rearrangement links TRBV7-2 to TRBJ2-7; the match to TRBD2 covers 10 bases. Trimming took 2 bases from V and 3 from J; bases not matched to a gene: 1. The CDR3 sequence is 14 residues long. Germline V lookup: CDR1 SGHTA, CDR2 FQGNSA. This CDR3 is CASSLSGGGYEQYF. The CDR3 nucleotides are TGTGCCAGCAGCTTAAGCGGGGGGGGCTACGAGCAGTACTTC.

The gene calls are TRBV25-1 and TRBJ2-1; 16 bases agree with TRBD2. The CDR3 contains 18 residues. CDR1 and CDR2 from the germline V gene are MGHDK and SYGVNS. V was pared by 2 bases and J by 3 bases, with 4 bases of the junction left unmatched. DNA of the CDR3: TGTGCCAGCAGTGAAGGGACTAGCGGGGGGGCCCTCTACAATGAGCAGTTCTTC. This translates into CASSEGTSGGALYNEQFF.